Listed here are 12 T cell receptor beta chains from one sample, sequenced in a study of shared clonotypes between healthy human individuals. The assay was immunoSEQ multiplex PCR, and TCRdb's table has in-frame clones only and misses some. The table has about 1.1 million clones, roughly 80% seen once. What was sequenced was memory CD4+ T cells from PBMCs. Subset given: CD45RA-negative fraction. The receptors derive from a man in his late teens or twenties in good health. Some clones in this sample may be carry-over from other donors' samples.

This chain's CDR3 is CASSSGGIQPQHF. The CDR3 DNA reads TGTGCCAGCAGTTCGGGGGGAATTCAGCCCCAGCATTTT. The chain couples TRBV6-5 to TRBJ1-5; TRBD1 might be the D (5 bases). Trimming removed 4 bases at V and 6 bases at J, with 10 bases between. This CDR3 comprises 13 residues. Germline CDR1 MNHEY, CDR2 SVGAGI.

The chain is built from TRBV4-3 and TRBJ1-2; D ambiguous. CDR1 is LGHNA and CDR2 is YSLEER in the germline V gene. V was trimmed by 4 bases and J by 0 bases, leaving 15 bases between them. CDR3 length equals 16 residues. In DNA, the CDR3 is TGCGCCAGCAGCCCCAAGCCGGCGGGTTCTAACTATGGCTACACCTTC. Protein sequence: CASSPKPAGSNYGYTF.

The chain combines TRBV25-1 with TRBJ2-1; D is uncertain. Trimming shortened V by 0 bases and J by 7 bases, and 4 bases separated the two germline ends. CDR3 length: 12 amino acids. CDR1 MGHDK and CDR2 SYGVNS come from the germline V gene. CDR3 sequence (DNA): TGTGCCAGCAGTGAATACGGGAATGAGCAGTTCTTC. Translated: CASSEYGNEQFF. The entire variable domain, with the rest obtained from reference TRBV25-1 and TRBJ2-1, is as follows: EADIYQTPRYLVIGTGKKITLECSQTMGHDKMYWYQQDPGMELHLIHYSYGVNSTEKGDLSSESTVSRIRTEHFPLTLESARPSHTSQYLCASSEYGNEQFFGPGTRLTVL.

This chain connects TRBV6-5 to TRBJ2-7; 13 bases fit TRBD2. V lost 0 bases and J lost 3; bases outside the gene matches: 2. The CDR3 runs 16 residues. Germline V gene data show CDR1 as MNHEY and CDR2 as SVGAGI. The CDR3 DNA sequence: TGTGCCAGCAGTTACTCGGGACTAGCGGGAAACTACGAGCAGTACTTC. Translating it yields CASSYSGLAGNYEQYF.

Here the CDR3 reads CASSPRLRQETQYF. The CDR3 coding sequence is TGTGCCAGCAGCCCCCGGCTCCGGCAAGAGACCCAGTACTTC. The chain uses TRBV7-2 and TRBJ2-5; no reliable D call. V was pared by 5 bases and J by 2 bases, with 12 bases between. The CDR3 totals 14 residues. Germline CDR1 SGHTA, CDR2 FQGNSA.

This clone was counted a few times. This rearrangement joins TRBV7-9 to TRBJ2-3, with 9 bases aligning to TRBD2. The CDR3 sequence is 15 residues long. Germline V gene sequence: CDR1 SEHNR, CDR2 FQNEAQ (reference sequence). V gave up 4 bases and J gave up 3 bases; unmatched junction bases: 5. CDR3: CASSWGGLATDTQYF. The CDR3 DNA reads TGTGCCAGCAGCTGGGGGGGACTAGCAACAGATACGCAGTATTTT.

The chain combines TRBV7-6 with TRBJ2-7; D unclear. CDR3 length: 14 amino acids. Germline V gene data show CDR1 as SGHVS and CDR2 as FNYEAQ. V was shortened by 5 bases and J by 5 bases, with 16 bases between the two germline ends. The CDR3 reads CASSPRLGPHEQYF. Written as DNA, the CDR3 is TGTGCCAGCAGCCCGCGGTTAGGGCCCCACGAGCAGTACTTC.

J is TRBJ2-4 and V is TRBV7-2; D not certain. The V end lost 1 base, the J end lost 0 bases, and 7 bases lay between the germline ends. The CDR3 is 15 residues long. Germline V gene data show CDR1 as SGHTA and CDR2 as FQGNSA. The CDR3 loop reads CASSLDPGAKNIQYF. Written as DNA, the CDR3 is TGTGCCAGCAGCTTAGATCCGGGAGCCAAAAACATTCAGTACTTC. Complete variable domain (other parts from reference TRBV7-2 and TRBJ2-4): GAGVSQSPSNKVTEKGKDVELRCDPISGHTALYWYRQSLGQGLEFLIYFQGNSAPDKSGLPSDRFSAERTGGSVSTLTIQRTQQEDSAVYLCASSLDPGAKNIQYFGAGTRLSVL.

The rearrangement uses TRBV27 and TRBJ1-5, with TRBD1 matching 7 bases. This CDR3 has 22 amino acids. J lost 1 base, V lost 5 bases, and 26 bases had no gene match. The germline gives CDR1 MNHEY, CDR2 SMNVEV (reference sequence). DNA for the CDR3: TGTGCCAGCAGTCCGTGGGGACAGCGAGGCCCACACAACCGGAGGAGCAATCAGCCCCAGCATTTT. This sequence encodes CASSPWGQRGPHNRRSNQPQHF.

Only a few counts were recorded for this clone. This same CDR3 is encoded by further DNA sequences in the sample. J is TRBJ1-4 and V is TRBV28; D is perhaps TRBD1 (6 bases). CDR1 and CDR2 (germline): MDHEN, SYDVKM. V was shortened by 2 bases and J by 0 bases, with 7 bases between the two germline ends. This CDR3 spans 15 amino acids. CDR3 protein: CASSLGGATNEKLFF. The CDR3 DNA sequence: TGTGCCAGCAGTTTAGGGGGCGCAACTAATGAAAAACTGTTTTTT.

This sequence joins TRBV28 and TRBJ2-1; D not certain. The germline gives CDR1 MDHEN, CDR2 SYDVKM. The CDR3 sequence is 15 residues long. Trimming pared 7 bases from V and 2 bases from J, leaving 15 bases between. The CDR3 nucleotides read TGTGCCAGCATTGCGCCGGGTATTACCTACAATGAGCAGTTCTTC. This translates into CASIAPGITYNEQFF.

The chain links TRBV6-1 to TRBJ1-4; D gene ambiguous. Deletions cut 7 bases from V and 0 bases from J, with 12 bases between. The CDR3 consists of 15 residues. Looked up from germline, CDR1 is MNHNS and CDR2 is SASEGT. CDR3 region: CASTVNTATNEKLFF. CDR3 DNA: TGTGCCAGCACCGTGAACACCGCAACTAATGAAAAACTGTTTTTT.